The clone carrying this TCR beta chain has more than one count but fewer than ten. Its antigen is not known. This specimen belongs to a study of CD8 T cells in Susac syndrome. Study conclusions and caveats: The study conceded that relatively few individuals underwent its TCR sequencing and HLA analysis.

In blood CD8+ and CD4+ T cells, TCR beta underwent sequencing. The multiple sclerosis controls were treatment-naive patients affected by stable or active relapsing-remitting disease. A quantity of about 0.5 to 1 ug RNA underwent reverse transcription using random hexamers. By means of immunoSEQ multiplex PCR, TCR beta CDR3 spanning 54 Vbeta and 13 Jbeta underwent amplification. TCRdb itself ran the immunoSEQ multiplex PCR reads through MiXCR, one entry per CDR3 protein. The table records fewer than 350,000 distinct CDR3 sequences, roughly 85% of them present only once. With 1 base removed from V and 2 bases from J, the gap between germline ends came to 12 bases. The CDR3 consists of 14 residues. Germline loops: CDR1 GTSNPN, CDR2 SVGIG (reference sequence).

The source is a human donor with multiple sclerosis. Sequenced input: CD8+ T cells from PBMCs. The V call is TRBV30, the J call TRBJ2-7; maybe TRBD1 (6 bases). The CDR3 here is CAWSAHRAPYEQYF. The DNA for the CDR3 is TGTGCCTGGAGTGCCCACAGGGCCCCCTACGAGCAGTACTTC.